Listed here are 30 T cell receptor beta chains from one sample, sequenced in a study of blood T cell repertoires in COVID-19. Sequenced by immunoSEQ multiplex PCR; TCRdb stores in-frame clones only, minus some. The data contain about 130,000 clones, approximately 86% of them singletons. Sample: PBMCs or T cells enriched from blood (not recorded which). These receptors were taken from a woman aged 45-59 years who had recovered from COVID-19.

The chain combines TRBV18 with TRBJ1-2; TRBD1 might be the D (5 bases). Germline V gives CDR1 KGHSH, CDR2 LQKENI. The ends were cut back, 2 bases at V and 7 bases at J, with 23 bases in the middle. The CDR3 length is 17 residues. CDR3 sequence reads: CASSPVGGQGIVGGYTF. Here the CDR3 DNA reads TGTGCCAGCTCACCAGTGGGTGGGCAGGGAATAGTTGGTGGCTACACCTTC.

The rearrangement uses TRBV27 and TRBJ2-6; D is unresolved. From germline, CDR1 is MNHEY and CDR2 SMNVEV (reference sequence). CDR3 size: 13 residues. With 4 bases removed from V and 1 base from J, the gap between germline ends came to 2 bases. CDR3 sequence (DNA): TGTGCCAGCAGTTCTTCTGGGGCCAACGTCCTGACTTTC. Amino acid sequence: CASSSSGANVLTF.

CDR3: CASSTRDRGPRATEAFF. CDR3 DNA sequence: TGCGCCAGCAGCACCCGGGACAGGGGACCCCGAGCCACTGAAGCTTTCTTT. The chain is built from TRBV5-1 and TRBJ1-1; 10 bases align to TRBD1. Germline trimming cut 4 bases from V and 4 bases from J; bases unmatched to any gene: 13. Germline CDR1 SGHRS, CDR2 YFSETQ. This CDR3 has 17 residues.

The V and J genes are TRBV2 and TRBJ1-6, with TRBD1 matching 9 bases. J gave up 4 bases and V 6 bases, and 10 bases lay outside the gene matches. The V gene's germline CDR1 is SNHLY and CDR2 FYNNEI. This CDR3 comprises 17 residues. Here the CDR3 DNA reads TGTGCCAGCAGCCCACACAGGGGGCTATCGTATAATTCACCCCTCCACTTT. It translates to CASSPHRGLSYNSPLHF. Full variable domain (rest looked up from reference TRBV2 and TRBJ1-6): EPEVTQTPSHQVTQMGQEVILRCVPISNHLYFYWYRQILGQKVEFLVSFYNNEISEKSEIFDDQFSVERPDGSNFTLKIRSTKLEDSAMYFCASSPHRGLSYNSPLHFGNGTRLTVT.

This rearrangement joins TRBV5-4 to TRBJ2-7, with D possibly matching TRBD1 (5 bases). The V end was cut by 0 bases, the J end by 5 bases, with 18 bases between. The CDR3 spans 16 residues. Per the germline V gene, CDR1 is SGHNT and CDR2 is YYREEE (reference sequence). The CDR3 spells CASSLVAGRGTDEQYF. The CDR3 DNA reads TGTGCCAGCAGCTTGGTGGCCGGTAGGGGAACCGACGAGCAGTACTTC.

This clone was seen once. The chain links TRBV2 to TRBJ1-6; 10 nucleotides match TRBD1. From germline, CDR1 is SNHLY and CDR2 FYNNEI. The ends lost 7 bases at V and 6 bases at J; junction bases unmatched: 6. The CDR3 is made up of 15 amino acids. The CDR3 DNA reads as TGTGCCAGCAAGTCGCGGGACAGGGGTAATTCACCCCTCCACTTT. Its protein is CASKSRDRGNSPLHF.

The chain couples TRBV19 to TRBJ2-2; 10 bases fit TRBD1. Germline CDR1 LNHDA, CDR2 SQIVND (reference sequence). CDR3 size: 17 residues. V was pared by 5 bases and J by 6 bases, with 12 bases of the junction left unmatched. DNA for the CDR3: TGTGCCAGTAGTTCGACAGGGGGCGGTCTTACGCCCGGGGAGCTGTTTTTT. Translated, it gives CASSSTGGGLTPGELFF. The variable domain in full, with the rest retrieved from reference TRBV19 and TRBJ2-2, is DGGITQSPKYLFRKEGQNVTLSCEQNLNHDAMYWYRQDPGQGLRLIYYSQIVNDFQKGDIAEGYSVSREKKESFPLTVTSAQKNPTAFYLCASSSTGGGLTPGELFFGEGSRLTVL.

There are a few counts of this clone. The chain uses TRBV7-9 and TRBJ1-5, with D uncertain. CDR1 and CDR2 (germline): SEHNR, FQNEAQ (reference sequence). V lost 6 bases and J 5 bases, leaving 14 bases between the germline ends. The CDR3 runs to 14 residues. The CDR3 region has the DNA TGTGCCAGCAGTTACACGAGGGAGGATCAGCCCCAGCATTTT. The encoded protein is CASSYTREDQPQHF. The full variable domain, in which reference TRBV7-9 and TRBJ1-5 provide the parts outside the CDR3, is DTGVSQNPRHKITKRGQNVTFRCDPISEHNRLYWYRQTLGQGPEFLTYFQNEAQLEKSRLLSDRFSAERPKGSFSTLEIQRTEQGDSAMYLCASSYTREDQPQHFGDGTRLSIL.

CDR3 amino acids: CASSPGGSYGYTF. CDR3 in DNA: TGTGCCAGCAGCCCAGGGGGCAGCTATGGCTACACCTTC. The chain joins TRBV3-1 (or the pseudogene TRBV3-2) to TRBJ1-2; 8 nucleotides line up with TRBD1. The germline V gene has CDR1 LGHDT and CDR2 YNNKEL (reference sequence). This CDR3 has 13 amino acids. V lost 4 bases and J lost 4; bases outside the gene matches: 2.

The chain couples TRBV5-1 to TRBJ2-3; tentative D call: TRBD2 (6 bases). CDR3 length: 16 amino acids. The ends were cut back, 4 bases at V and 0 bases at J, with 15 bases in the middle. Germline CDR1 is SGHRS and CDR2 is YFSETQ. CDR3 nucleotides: TGCGCCAGCAGCGGAGGGGCGACTGGGAGCACAGATACGCAGTATTTT. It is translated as CASSGGATGSTDTQYF. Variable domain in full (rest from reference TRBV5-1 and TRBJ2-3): KAGVTQTPRYLIKTRGQQVTLSCSPISGHRSVSWYQQTPGQGLQFLFEYFSETQRNKGNFPGRFSGRQFSNSRSEMNVSTLELGDSALYLCASSGGATGSTDTQYFGPGTRLTVL.

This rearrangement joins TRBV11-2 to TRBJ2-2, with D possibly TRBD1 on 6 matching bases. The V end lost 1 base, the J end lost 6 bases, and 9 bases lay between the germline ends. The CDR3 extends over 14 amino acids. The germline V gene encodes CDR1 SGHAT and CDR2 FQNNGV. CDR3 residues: CASSLGRGAGELFF. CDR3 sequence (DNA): TGTGCCAGCAGCTTAGGCAGGGGCGCCGGGGAGCTGTTTTTT.

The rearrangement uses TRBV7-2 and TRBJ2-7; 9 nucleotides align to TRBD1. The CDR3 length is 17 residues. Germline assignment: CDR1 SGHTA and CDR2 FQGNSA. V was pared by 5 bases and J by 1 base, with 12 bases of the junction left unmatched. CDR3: CASSPAPPGTGSYEQYF. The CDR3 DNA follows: TGTGCCAGCAGCCCCGCTCCCCCCGGGACAGGGTCCTACGAGCAGTACTTC.

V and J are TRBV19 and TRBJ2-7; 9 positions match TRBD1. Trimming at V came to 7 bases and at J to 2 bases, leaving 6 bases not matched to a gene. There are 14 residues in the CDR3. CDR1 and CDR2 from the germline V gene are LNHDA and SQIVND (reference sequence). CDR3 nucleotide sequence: TGTGCCAGTACCGAACAGGGGGCTCCCTACGAGCAGTACTTC. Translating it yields CASTEQGAPYEQYF. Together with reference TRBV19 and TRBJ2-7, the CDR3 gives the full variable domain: DGGITQSPKYLFRKEGQNVTLSCEQNLNHDAMYWYRQDPGQGLRLIYYSQIVNDFQKGDIAEGYSVSREKKESFPLTVTSAQKNPTAFYLCASTEQGAPYEQYFGPGTRLTVT.

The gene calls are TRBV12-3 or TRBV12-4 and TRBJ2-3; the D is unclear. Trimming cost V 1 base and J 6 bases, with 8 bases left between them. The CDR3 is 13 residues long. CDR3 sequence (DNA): TGTGCCAGCAGTTTAGACAGAATGGATACGCAGTATTTT. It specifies CASSLDRMDTQYF.

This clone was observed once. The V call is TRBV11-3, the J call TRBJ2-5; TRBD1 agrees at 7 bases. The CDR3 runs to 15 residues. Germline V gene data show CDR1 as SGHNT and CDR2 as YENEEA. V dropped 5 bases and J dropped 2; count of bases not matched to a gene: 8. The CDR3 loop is CASSRRAGGQETQYF. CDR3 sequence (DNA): TGTGCCAGCAGCCGTCGGGCAGGGGGTCAAGAGACCCAGTACTTC.

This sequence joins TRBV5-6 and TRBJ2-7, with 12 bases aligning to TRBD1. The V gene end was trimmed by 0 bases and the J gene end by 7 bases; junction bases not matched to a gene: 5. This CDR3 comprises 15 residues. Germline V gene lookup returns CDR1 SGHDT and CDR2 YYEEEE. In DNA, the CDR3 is TGTGCCAGCAGCTTGGATGGGACAGGGGGCAATGAGCAGTACTTC. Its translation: CASSLDGTGGNEQYF.

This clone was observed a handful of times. This CDR3 is CASSLNTGLSGYTF. CDR3 DNA: TGTGCCAGCAGCTTGAATACAGGTTTAAGCGGCTACACCTTC. The chain is built from TRBV5-5 and TRBJ1-2, with D possibly matching TRBD1 (5 bases). Trimming removed 1 base from V and 8 bases from J, with 15 bases in between. Per the germline V gene, CDR1 is SGHKS and CDR2 is YYEKEE (reference sequence). This CDR3 region has 14 residues.

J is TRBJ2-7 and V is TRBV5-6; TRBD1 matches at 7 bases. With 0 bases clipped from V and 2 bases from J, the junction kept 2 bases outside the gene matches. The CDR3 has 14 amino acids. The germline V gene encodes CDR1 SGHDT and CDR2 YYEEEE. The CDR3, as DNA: TGTGCCAGCAGCTTGGTTGGACAGGCCTACGAGCAGTACTTC. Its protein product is CASSLVGQAYEQYF.

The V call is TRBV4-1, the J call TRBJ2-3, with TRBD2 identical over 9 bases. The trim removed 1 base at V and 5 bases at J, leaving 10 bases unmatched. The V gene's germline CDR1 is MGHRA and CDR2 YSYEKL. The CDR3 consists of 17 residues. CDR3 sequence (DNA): TGCGCCAGCAGCCAAGTTGTAGCGGGGGCCGGGGGAGATACGCAGTATTTT. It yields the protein CASSQVVAGAGGDTQYF.

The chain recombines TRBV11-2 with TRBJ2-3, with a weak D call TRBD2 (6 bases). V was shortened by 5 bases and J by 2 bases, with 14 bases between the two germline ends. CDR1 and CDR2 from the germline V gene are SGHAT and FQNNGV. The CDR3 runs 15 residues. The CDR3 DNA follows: TGTGCCAGCAGCCTGGGGGGTCCAAACACAGATACGCAGTATTTT. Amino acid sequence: CASSLGGPNTDTQYF.

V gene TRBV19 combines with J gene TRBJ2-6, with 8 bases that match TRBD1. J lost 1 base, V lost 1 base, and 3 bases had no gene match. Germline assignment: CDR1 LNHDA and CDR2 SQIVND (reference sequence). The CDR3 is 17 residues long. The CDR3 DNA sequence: TGTGCCAGTAGTATAGCAGGGGGCGTTTCTGGGGCCAACGTCCTGACTTTC. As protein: CASSIAGGVSGANVLTF.

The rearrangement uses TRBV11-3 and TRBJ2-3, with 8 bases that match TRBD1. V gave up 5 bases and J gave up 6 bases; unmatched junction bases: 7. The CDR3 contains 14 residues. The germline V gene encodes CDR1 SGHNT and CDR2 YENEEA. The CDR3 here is CASSPHRGSDTQYF. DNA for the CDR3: TGTGCCAGCAGCCCCCACAGGGGGTCTGATACGCAGTATTTT.

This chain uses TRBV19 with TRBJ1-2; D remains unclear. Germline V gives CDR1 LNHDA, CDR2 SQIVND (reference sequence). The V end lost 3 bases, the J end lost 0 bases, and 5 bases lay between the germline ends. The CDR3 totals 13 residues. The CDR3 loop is CASSMFSNYGYTF. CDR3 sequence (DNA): TGTGCCAGTAGTATGTTCTCTAACTATGGCTACACCTTC.

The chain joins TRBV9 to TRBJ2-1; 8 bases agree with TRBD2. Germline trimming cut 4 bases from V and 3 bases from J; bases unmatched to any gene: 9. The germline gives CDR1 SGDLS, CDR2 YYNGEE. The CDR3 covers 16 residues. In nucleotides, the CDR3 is TGTGCCAGCAGCCCCTCCGGCGGGGGGTACTACAATGAGCAGTTCTTC. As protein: CASSPSGGGYYNEQFF.

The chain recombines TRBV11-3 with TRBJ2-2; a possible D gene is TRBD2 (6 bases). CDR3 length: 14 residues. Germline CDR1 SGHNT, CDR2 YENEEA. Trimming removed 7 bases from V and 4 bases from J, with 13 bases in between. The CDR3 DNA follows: TGTGCCAGCAAGTCTGGGGGGAGCACCGGGGAGCTGTTTTTT. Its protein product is CASKSGGSTGELFF.

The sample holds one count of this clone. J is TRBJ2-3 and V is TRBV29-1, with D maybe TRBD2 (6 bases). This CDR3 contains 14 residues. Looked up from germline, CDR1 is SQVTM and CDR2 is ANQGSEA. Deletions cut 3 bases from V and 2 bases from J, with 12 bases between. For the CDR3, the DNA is TGCAGCGTTGACGCAGGAGGGAACACAGATACGCAGTATTTT. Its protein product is CSVDAGGNTDTQYF.

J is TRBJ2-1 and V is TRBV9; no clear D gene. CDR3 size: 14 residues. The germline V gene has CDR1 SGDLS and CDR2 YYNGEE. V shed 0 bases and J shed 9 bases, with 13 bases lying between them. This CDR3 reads CASSVELASLEQFF. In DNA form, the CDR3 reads TGTGCCAGCAGCGTAGAGTTAGCTTCGCTTGAGCAGTTCTTC.

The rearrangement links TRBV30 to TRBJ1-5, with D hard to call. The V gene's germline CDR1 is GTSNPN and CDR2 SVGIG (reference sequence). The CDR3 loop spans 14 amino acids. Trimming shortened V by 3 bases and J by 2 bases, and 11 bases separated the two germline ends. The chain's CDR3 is CAWREGGGNQPQHF. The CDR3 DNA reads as TGTGCCTGGAGAGAGGGAGGCGGCAATCAGCCCCAGCATTTT.

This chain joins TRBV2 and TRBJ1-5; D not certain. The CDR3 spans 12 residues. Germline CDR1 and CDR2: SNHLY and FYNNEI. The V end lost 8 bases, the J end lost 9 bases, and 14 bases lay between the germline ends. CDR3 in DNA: TGTGCCAGCTCCCCTTCTAAAGCGCCCCAGCATTTT. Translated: CASSPSKAPQHF. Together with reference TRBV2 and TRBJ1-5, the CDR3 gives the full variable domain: EPEVTQTPSHQVTQMGQEVILRCVPISNHLYFYWYRQILGQKVEFLVSFYNNEISEKSEIFDDQFSVERPDGSNFTLKIRSTKLEDSAMYFCASSPSKAPQHFGDGTRLSIL.

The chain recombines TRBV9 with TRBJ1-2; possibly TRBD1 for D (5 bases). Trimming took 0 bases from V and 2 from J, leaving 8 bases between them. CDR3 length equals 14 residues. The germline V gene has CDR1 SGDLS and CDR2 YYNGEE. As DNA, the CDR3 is TGTGCCAGCAGCGTAGTCGGGGGGAACTATGGCTACACCTTC. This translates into CASSVVGGNYGYTF. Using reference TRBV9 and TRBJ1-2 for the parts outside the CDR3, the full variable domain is DSGVTQTPKHLITATGQRVTLRCSPRSGDLSVYWYQQSLDQGLQFLIQYYNGEERAKGNILERFSAQQFPDLHSELNLSSLELGDSALYFCASSVVGGNYGYTFGSGTRLTVV.